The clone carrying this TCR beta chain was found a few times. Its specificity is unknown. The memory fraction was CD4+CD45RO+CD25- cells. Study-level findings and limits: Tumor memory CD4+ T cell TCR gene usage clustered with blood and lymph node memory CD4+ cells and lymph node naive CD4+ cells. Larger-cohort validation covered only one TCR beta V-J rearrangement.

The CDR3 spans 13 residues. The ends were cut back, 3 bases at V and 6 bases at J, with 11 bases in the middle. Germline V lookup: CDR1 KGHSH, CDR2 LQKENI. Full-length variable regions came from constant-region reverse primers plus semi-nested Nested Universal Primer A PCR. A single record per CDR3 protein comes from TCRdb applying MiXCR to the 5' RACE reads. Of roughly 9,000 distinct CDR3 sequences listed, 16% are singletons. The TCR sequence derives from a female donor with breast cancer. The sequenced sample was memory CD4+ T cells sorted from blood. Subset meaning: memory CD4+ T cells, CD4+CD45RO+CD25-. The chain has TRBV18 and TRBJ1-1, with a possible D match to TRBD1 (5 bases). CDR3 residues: CASSPDRAAEAFF. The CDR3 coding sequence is TGTGCCAGCTCACCCGACAGAGCCGCTGAAGCTTTCTTT.